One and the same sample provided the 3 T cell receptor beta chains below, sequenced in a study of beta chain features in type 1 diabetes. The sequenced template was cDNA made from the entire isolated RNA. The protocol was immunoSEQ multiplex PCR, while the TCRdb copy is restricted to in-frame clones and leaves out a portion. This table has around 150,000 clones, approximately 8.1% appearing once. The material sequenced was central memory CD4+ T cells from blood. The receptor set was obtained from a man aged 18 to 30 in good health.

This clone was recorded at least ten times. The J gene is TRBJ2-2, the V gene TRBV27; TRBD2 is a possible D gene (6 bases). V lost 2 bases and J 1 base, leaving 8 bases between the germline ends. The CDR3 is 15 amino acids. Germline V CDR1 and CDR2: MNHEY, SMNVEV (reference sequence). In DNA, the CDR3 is TGTGCCAGCAGTTTAGCGGGAAGGAACACCGGGGAGCTGTTTTTT. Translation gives CASSLAGRNTGELFF.

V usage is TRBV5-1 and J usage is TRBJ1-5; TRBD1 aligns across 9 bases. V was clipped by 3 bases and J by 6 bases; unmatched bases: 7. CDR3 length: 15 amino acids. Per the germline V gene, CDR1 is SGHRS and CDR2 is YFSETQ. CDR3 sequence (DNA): TGCGCCAGCAGCTCCGGGACAGGGAGTTTTCAGCCCCAGCATTTT. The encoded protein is CASSSGTGSFQPQHF.

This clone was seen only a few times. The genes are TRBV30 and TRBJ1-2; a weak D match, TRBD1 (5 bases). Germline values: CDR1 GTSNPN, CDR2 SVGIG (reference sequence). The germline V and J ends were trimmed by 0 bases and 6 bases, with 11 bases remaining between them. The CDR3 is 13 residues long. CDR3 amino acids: CAWSVLETDGYTF. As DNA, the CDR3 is TGTGCCTGGAGTGTACTGGAGACAGATGGCTACACCTTC.